These T cell receptor beta chains were read from a single sample in a study of PD-1 blockade in classical Hodgkin lymphoma. Profiling relied on immunoSEQ multiplex PCR, and the TCRdb table lists in-frame clones only, not all of them. The data show thousands of clones, less than 90% seen once. The sample consisted of peripheral blood mononuclear cells (PBMCs), taken before the fourth cycle of nivolumab. All receptors come from a human donor with classical Hodgkin lymphoma. Each CDR3 is given with its conserved first and last residue. D genes are given only for firm matches. The listing skips clone size in some rows; elsewhere it reads once, few, many or a size class.

TRBV9,TRBJ1-6,-,-,CASSSTGTVVSPLHF,TGTGCCAGCAGCTCAACAGGGACGGTAGTATCACCCCTCCACTTT
TRBV5-1,TRBJ2-1,-,-,CASSYGQGGGYNEQFF,TGCGCCAGCAGCTACGGGCAGGGAGGGGGCTACAATGAGCAGTTCTTC
TRBV10-2,TRBJ2-2,-,-,CASRKQANTGELFF,TGCGCCAGCAGAAAACAGGCGAACACCGGGGAGCTGTTTTTT
TRBV18,TRBJ1-2,-,-,CASSPEGFYGYTF,TGTGCCAGCTCACCAGAAGGTTTCTATGGCTACACCTTC
TRBV11-1,TRBJ2-3,-,-,CASSPTGPRDTQYF,TGTGCCAGCAGCCCAACAGGACCTAGGGATACGCAGTATTTT
TRBV19,TRBJ1-1,-,-,CASSIVGGTEAFF,TGTGCCAGTAGTATAGTTGGGGGGACTGAAGCTTTCTTT
TRBV2,TRBJ1-2,-,-,CASVKGNYGYTF,TGTGCCAGCGTGAAAGGAAACTATGGCTACACCTTC
TRBV19,TRBJ1-5,TRBD1,few,CASRVGTANNQPQHF,TGTGCCAGTAGGGTCGGGACAGCTAATAATCAGCCCCAGCATTTT
TRBV19,TRBJ1-2,-,few,CASSFPLGTIGGYTF,TGTGCCAGTAGTTTCCCTTTAGGGACTATAGGAGGCTACACCTTC
TRBV7-3,TRBJ1-1,TRBD1,-,CASSRDRGYQAFF,TGTGCCAGCAGCCGGGACAGGGGGTATCAAGCTTTCTTT
TRBV7-9,TRBJ2-2,-,few,CANTQLTNTGELFF,TGTGCCAACACACAGCTGACGAACACCGGGGAGCTGTTTTTT
TRBV5-4,TRBJ2-2,-,-,CASSPRSSNTGELFF,TGTGCCAGCAGCCCGAGGTCGTCGAACACCGGGGAGCTGTTTTTT
TRBV30,TRBJ1-5,-,-,CAWSVGTHNQPQHF,TGTGCCTGGAGTGTTGGGACTCACAATCAGCCCCAGCATTTT
TRBV5-1,TRBJ2-3,TRBD2,-,CASNAGDLWDTQYF,TGCGCCAGCAACGCGGGGGATTTGTGGGATACGCAGTATTTT
TRBV10-2,TRBJ1-1,-,-,CASRNTGFLNTEAFF,TGCGCCAGCAGAAACACAGGGTTCCTGAACACTGAAGCTTTCTTT
TRBV2,TRBJ2-5,-,once,CASRHGRLQETQYF,TGTGCCAGCAGACACGGACGGTTACAAGAGACCCAGTACTTC
TRBV5-1,TRBJ1-2,TRBD1,-,CASSLPWDSDPGGYTF,TGCGCCAGCAGCTTGCCTTGGGACAGCGATCCGGGGGGCTACACCTTC
TRBV21-1,TRBJ2-5,-,-,CASSKDGTFQETQYF,TGTGCCAGCAGCAAAGACGGGACTTTTCAAGAGACCCAGTACTTC
TRBV7-2,TRBJ2-3,-,-,CASSFLDYFSTDTQYF,TGTGCCAGCAGCTTTCTTGACTACTTTTCCACAGATACGCAGTATTTT
TRBV5-1,TRBJ1-4,-,-,CASSPVPSTNEKLFF,TGCGCCAGCAGCCCAGTCCCGTCTACTAATGAAAAACTGTTTTTT
TRBV2,TRBJ1-6,TRBD1,-,CASSGPAGGPSPLHF,TGTGCCAGCAGTGGTCCCGCAGGGGGCCCTTCACCCCTCCACTTT
TRBV5-1,TRBJ2-5,TRBD2,-,CASSFSSGRPIGQTQYF,TGCGCCAGCAGTTTCTCTAGCGGGAGGCCGATAGGCCAGACCCAGTACTTC
TRBV6-1,TRBJ1-1,-,once,CASSGRQNTEAFF,TGTGCCAGCAGTGGCCGACAGAACACTGAAGCTTTCTTT
TRBV4-1,TRBJ1-6,-,-,CASSQGEKSYNSPLHF,TGCGCCAGCAGCCAAGGCGAGAAATCCTATAATTCACCCCTCCACTTT
TRBV4-1,TRBJ2-2,TRBD2,-,CASSQPPYRTSGGSNTGELFF,TGCGCCAGCAGCCAACCGCCTTATAGGACTAGCGGGGGGTCGAACACCGGGGAGCTGTTTTTT
TRBV5-1,TRBJ2-5,-,-,CASSLAGETQYF,TGCGCCAGCAGCTTGGCGGGGGAGACCCAGTACTTC
TRBV18,TRBJ2-1,-,-,CASSPGGRVIKNEQFF,TGTGCCAGCTCACCCGGAGGGCGGGTAATTAAGAATGAGCAGTTCTTC
TRBV12-5,TRBJ1-6,-,-,CASGFRDSPLHF,TGTGCTAGTGGTTTTCGGGATTCACCCCTCCACTTT
TRBV7-9,TRBJ1-6,-,-,CASSYWDLLNSPLHF,TGTGCCAGCAGTTACTGGGACCTCTTAAACTCACCCCTCCACTTT
TRBV5-6,TRBJ1-3,TRBD1,-,CASSLRGQGIRNTIYF,TGTGCCAGCAGCTTGCGGGGACAGGGGATTCGAAACACCATATATTTT
TRBV7-9,TRBJ1-3,-,once,CASSILPSGNTIYF,TGTGCCAGCAGCATTCTGCCCTCTGGAAACACCATATATTTT
TRBV15,TRBJ1-2,-,medium-sized,CATSRDRGRQEYGYTF,TGTGCCACCAGCAGAGATCGAGGGAGGCAGGAGTATGGCTACACCTTC
TRBV19,TRBJ1-5,-,-,CASRETWGNQPQHF,TGTGCCAGTAGGGAGACATGGGGCAATCAGCCCCAGCATTTT
TRBV5-5,TRBJ1-4,TRBD1,-,CASSLAGGQGREKLFF,TGTGCCAGCAGCTTGGCCGGGGGACAGGGAAGAGAAAAACTGTTTTTT
TRBV30,TRBJ2-5,-,once,CAWSGTGETQYF,TGTGCCTGGAGTGGAACAGGAGAGACCCAGTACTTC
TRBV19,TRBJ2-6,-,-,CASREGQSVWASSGANVLTF,TGTGCCAGTCGGGAGGGACAGAGCGTGTGGGCTAGCTCTGGGGCCAACGTCCTGACTTTC
TRBV7-9,TRBJ2-2,-,-,CASSLVLNTGELFF,TGTGCCAGCAGCTTAGTTCTGAACACCGGGGAGCTGTTTTTT
TRBV10-2,TRBJ1-4,-,-,CASSESGGPNEKLFF,TGCGCCAGCAGTGAGTCCGGAGGGCCGAATGAAAAACTGTTTTTT
TRBV5-1,TRBJ1-1,-,-,CASSFQQGGLTEAFF,TGCGCCAGCAGTTTTCAACAGGGTGGGTTGACTGAAGCTTTCTTT
TRBV5-6,TRBJ2-6,TRBD1,-,CASSWTGPGANVLTF,TGTGCCAGCAGCTGGACAGGGCCCGGGGCCAACGTCCTGACTTTC
TRBV7-2,TRBJ1-5,-,-,CASSSQNQPQHF,TGTGCCAGCAGCTCCCAAAATCAGCCCCAGCATTTT
TRBV19,TRBJ2-1,TRBD2,-,CATSKRRGSYNEQFF,TGTGCCACCTCCAAGAGGCGGGGGTCCTACAATGAGCAGTTCTTC
TRBV6-1,TRBJ1-6,-,-,CASSEIIDSPLHF,TGTGCCAGCAGTGAAATTATCGATTCACCCCTCCACTTT
TRBV6-6,TRBJ2-5,TRBD1,-,CASSYQGVTQETQYF,TGTGCCAGCAGTTACCAGGGGGTAACCCAAGAGACCCAGTACTTC
TRBV6-1,TRBJ1-2,TRBD1,medium-sized,CASSEAGQGKNGYTF,TGTGCCAGCAGTGAAGCTGGACAGGGGAAAAATGGCTACACCTTC
TRBV5-1,TRBJ1-1,-,-,CASSSQGTGRTEAFF,TGCGCCAGCAGCTCCCAAGGGACGGGGAGAACTGAAGCTTTCTTT
TRBV2,TRBJ1-1,-,-,CASSERQVSSYF,TGTGCCAGCAGTGAGCGACAGGTGTCGTCCTACTTT
TRBV27,TRBJ1-3,-,-,CASSLSKRGNTIYF,TGTGCCAGCAGTTTATCGAAGAGAGGAAACACCATATATTTT
TRBV25-1,TRBJ1-1,-,-,CASSEYNLEAFF,TGTGCCAGCAGTGAATACAACCTTGAAGCTTTCTTT
TRBV2,TRBJ1-2,-,-,CASSEGRAYYGYTF,TGTGCCAGCAGTGAGGGTAGGGCTTACTATGGCTACACCTTC
TRBV7-3,TRBJ1-6,TRBD1,-,CASSLTTGNNSPLHF,TGTGCCAGCAGCTTAACGACAGGGAACAATTCACCCCTCCACTTT